Included here is one T cell receptor beta chain sequence, with context. As yet, its antigen is unknown. This CDR3 contains 18 residues. Germline V gene lookup returns CDR1 MNHEY and CDR2 SMNVEV (reference sequence). The V end lost 2 bases, the J end lost 1 base, and 18 bases lay between the germline ends. The sample belongs to a study of T cell responses to AZD1222 COVID-19 vaccine. Notes on the study in general: The study found Spike-specific TCR breadth and depth rose after two AZD1222 doses. There were mostly white British donors and more females than males, and clonal diversity was possibly underestimated. Every sample of the repertoires postdated the peak T cell response.

Samples with a second dose at about 4 or about 12 weeks were pooled together. Profiling relied on immunoSEQ multiplex PCR, and the TCRdb table lists in-frame clones only, not all of them. The data contain about 70,000 clones, 90% of them singletons. This clonotype was sampled from an adult who received the AZD1222 COVID-19 vaccine. J is TRBJ1-5 and V is TRBV27; D may be TRBD1 (5 bases). The sequencing here drew on peripheral blood, taken 28 days after the second AZD1222 dose. CDR3 amino acids: CASSLRGSSGWSNQPQHF. The CDR3, as DNA: TGTGCCAGCAGTTTACGGGGGAGCTCGGGGTGGAGCAATCAGCCCCAGCATTTT.